This TCR beta chain was sequenced in a study of blood T cell repertoires in COVID-19. In the authors' methods: Researchers report that nucleated cell counts were estimated from reference gene primer amplification. Repertoires were generated with immunoSEQ multiplex PCR, while TCRdb's copy carries only in-frame clones and drops some. V, J and clone size derive from that table, while D and trimming were established from the DNA sequence. The table includes about 140,000 clones, about 85% detected once. The Seattle patients joined while their infection was active and were tracked longitudinally afterward. From germline, CDR1 is SNHLY and CDR2 FYNNEI. The CDR3 runs to 15 residues. Between the trimmed V and J ends, which lost 4 bases and 8 bases, there was a span of 17 bases.

The sequence was obtained from a human donor with COVID-19, enrolled during active disease. The donor label of this sample is uncertain. The sequenced sample was peripheral blood. The rearrangement uses TRBV2 and TRBJ1-4; the D gene is possibly TRBD1 (5 bases). The CDR3 loop reads CASSVPQGSMEKLFF. The DNA of the CDR3 is TGTGCCAGCAGTGTTCCCCAGGGTTCAATGGAAAAACTGTTTTTT.